The 18 T cell receptor beta chains presented below share a single source sample, sequenced in a study of T cell repertoires in cytomegalovirus infection. Antigens for these TCRs are unknown. MiXCR, applied by TCRdb to the reads, yields one record per CDR3 protein. The table lists about 740,000 distinct CDR3 sequences, around 31% of them singletons, with 18% in the top ten. This specimen was cultured PBMCs, taken from culture after CMV antigen stimulation. The receptors derive from a human donor in good health (CMV status not recorded). Some clones in this sample may be carry-over from other donors' samples.

The rearrangement joins TRBV7-2 to TRBJ2-2, with TRBD2 as a possible D gene (6 bases). This CDR3 spans 16 amino acids. Trimming took off 5 bases at V and 0 bases at J, with 13 bases between the two ends. CDR1 is SGHTA, CDR2 FQGNSA, per germline. DNA of the CDR3: TGTGCCAGCAGCGGCCGGCGGGGAGCGAACACCGGGGAGCTGTTTTTT. Protein: CASSGRRGANTGELFF.

In this sample, this clonotype turned up many times. The V call is TRBV7-2, the J call TRBJ2-7; possible D gene TRBD2, 7 bases. Trimming removed 2 bases at V and 2 bases at J, with 10 bases between. CDR3 size: 14 residues. The germline CDR1 and CDR2 sequences are SGHTA and FQGNSA. The CDR3 reads CASSLKGGPYEQYF. In nucleotides, the CDR3 is TGTGCCAGCAGCTTAAAGGGGGGGCCCTACGAGCAGTACTTC.

V usage is TRBV7-2 and J usage is TRBJ2-7; 7 positions match TRBD2. The CDR3 has 13 residues. Trimming at V came to 2 bases and at J to 2 bases, leaving 0 bases not matched to a gene. Germline V gene data show CDR1 as SGHTA and CDR2 as FQGNSA. The CDR3 region is CASSLLAAYEQYF. The CDR3 coding sequence is TGTGCCAGCAGCTTACTAGCGGCCTACGAGCAGTACTTC.

This clonotype was picked up a small number of times. The chain is built from TRBV7-9 and TRBJ1-2; D is unresolved. V lost 3 bases and J 3 bases, leaving 11 bases between the germline ends. CDR3 length: 14 residues. Germline values: CDR1 SEHNR, CDR2 FQNEAQ (reference sequence). CDR3 region: CASSFLVGHYGYTF. CDR3 sequence (DNA): TGTGCCAGCAGCTTTCTTGTGGGCCACTATGGCTACACCTTC.

This clonotype was detected many times. The CDR3 protein is CASSLRAPNYGYTF. The CDR3 bases are TGTGCCAGCAGCTTAAGGGCCCCTAACTATGGCTACACCTTC. The chain combines TRBV7-2 with TRBJ1-2; D not certain. The V gene's germline CDR1 is SGHTA and CDR2 FQGNSA. This CDR3 comprises 14 residues. The germline V and J ends were trimmed by 2 bases and 0 bases, with 7 bases remaining between them.

There are many counts of this clonotype. The chain links TRBV7-2 to TRBJ1-1; 8 bases fit TRBD1. CDR3 size: 15 residues. J gave up 4 bases and V 3 bases, and 7 bases lay outside the gene matches. Germline V lookup: CDR1 SGHTA, CDR2 FQGNSA. This CDR3 is CASSLRTGRGTEAFF. DNA of the CDR3: TGTGCCAGCAGCTTGAGGACAGGGAGGGGCACTGAAGCTTTCTTT. Full variable domain (remainder filled in from reference TRBV7-2 and TRBJ1-1): GAGVSQSPSNKVTEKGKDVELRCDPISGHTALYWYRQSLGQGLEFLIYFQGNSAPDKSGLPSDRFSAERTGGSVSTLTIQRTQQEDSAVYLCASSLRTGRGTEAFFGQGTRLTVV.

The CDR3 loop reads CAPWGTGIPDTQYF. Here the CDR3 DNA reads TGTGCCCCCTGGGGGACAGGGATCCCGGATACGCAGTATTTT. The chain uses TRBV6-6 and TRBJ2-3, with TRBD1 matching over 9 bases. The CDR3 has 14 residues. Germline CDR1 reads MNHNY; CDR2 reads SVGAGI (reference sequence). Germline trimming cut 11 bases from V and 6 bases from J; bases unmatched to any gene: 12.

This clonotype occurred once. The CDR3 here is CATQTERNEKLFF. The CDR3 DNA reads TGTGCCACCCAGACAGAAAGGAATGAAAAACTGTTTTTT. The chain joins TRBV19 to TRBJ1-4; D may be TRBD1 (5 bases). The CDR3 has 13 residues. The germline CDR1 and CDR2 sequences are LNHDA and SQIVND (reference sequence). Trimming removed 10 bases at V and 5 bases at J, with 14 bases between.

The genes are TRBV4-1 and TRBJ2-7; TRBD1 matches 7 bases. The CDR3 runs 19 residues. Germline V gene data show CDR1 as MGHRA and CDR2 as YSYEKL. Trimming cost V 0 bases and J 5 bases; bases outside gene matches: 19. In DNA form, the CDR3 reads TGCGCCAGCAGCCAAGATGCGTCAGGGGGTAGGCTCACGGCCAACGAGCAGTACTTC. The encoded protein is CASSQDASGGRLTANEQYF.

This clonotype was picked up a small number of times. The V and J genes are TRBV7-9 and TRBJ2-2; D might be TRBD2 (6 bases). V dropped 4 bases and J dropped 5 bases, with 20 bases sitting between them. CDR3 length: 17 residues. The V gene's germline CDR1 is SEHNR and CDR2 FQNEAQ (reference sequence). The DNA for the CDR3 is TGTGCCAGCAGCTCAAAACGTCCTAGCGCGGGGACCGGGGAGCTGTTTTTT. It specifies CASSSKRPSAGTGELFF.

This clonotype was observed a few times. The chain uses TRBV7-2 and TRBJ2-1; no reliable D call. The CDR3 runs 14 residues. V lost 5 bases and J 7 bases, leaving 15 bases between the germline ends. The V gene's germline CDR1 is SGHTA and CDR2 FQGNSA. The CDR3 sequence: CASSPRWQRNEQFF. The CDR3 DNA sequence: TGTGCCAGCAGCCCCCGTTGGCAGCGTAATGAGCAGTTCTTC.

This clonotype was detected ten times or more. This CDR3 is CASSSYSGQGAGGYTF. The CDR3, as DNA: TGTGCCAGCAGCTCATACTCAGGACAGGGCGCGGGGGGCTACACCTTC. The J gene is TRBJ1-2, the V gene TRBV7-2; 8 bases align to TRBD1. Germline-derived CDR1 and CDR2 are SGHTA and FQGNSA. With V trimmed by 4 bases and J by 8 bases, 15 bases remained unmatched. The length of the CDR3 is 16 residues.

A few counts support this clonotype. CDR3 coding DNA: TGTGCCAGCAGCCAAACGCGGGGGCCGGAGGACACCATATATTTT. It yields the protein CASSQTRGPEDTIYF. The chain employs TRBV14 and TRBJ1-3; D is perhaps TRBD1 (6 bases). Germline CDR1 and CDR2: SGHDN and FVKESK. The V end was cut by 2 bases, the J end by 8 bases, with 16 bases between. This CDR3 contains 15 residues. Based on the CDR3 plus reference TRBV14 and TRBJ1-3, the full variable domain is EAGVTQFPSHSVIEKGQTVTLRCDPISGHDNLYWYRRVMGKEIKFLLHFVKESKQDESGMPNNRFLAERTGGTYSTLKVQPAELEDSGVYFCASSQTRGPEDTIYFGEGSWLTVV.

This clonotype came up once. V usage is TRBV28 and J usage is TRBJ1-6, with a possible D match to TRBD1 (5 bases). V was shortened by 5 bases and J by 7 bases, with 18 bases between the two germline ends. This CDR3 is 16 amino acids long. Germline CDR1 MDHEN, CDR2 SYDVKM. The DNA of the CDR3 is TGTGCCAGCAGTCCTATGGCCCTGACAGTCAATTCACCCCTCCACTTT. Protein: CASSPMALTVNSPLHF.

This chain uses TRBV4-1 with TRBJ1-2, with TRBD1 matching 7 bases. Trimming took 0 bases from V and 8 from J; bases not matched to a gene: 21. The CDR3 runs to 19 residues. Germline V CDR1 and CDR2: MGHRA, YSYEKL. The CDR3 is CASSQELRTGSTPGVGYTF. The CDR3 DNA is TGCGCCAGCAGCCAAGAACTACGGACAGGCTCAACGCCGGGAGTGGGCTACACCTTC.

This clonotype has a handful of counts. The genes are TRBV12-3 or TRBV12-4 and TRBJ2-3; 11 positions agree with TRBD2. V lost 6 bases and J lost 3; bases outside the gene matches: 8. The CDR3 totals 16 residues. The CDR3 spells CASSLLRTSGTDTQYF. Here the CDR3 DNA reads TGTGCCAGCAGCCTGTTACGGACTAGCGGGACAGATACGCAGTATTTT.

The chain links TRBV6-2 or TRBV6-3 to TRBJ2-1; D gene ambiguous. CDR3 length: 13 amino acids. Germline values: CDR1 MNHEY, CDR2 SVGEGT. V was pared by 5 bases and J by 8 bases, with 13 bases between. The CDR3 DNA is TGTGCCAGCAGTGACCGAGTCGCTTATGAGCAGTTCTTC. Its translation: CASSDRVAYEQFF.

This clonotype has only a few counts. The chain couples TRBV7-2 to TRBJ2-7, with D unclear. In germline, CDR1 is SGHTA, CDR2 FQGNSA. CDR3 length: 13 amino acids. Trimming removed 1 base from V and 7 bases from J, with 11 bases in between. The CDR3 DNA follows: TGTGCCAGCAGCTTAGGATTCAGTAGAGAGCAGTACTTC. Translating gives CASSLGFSREQYF.